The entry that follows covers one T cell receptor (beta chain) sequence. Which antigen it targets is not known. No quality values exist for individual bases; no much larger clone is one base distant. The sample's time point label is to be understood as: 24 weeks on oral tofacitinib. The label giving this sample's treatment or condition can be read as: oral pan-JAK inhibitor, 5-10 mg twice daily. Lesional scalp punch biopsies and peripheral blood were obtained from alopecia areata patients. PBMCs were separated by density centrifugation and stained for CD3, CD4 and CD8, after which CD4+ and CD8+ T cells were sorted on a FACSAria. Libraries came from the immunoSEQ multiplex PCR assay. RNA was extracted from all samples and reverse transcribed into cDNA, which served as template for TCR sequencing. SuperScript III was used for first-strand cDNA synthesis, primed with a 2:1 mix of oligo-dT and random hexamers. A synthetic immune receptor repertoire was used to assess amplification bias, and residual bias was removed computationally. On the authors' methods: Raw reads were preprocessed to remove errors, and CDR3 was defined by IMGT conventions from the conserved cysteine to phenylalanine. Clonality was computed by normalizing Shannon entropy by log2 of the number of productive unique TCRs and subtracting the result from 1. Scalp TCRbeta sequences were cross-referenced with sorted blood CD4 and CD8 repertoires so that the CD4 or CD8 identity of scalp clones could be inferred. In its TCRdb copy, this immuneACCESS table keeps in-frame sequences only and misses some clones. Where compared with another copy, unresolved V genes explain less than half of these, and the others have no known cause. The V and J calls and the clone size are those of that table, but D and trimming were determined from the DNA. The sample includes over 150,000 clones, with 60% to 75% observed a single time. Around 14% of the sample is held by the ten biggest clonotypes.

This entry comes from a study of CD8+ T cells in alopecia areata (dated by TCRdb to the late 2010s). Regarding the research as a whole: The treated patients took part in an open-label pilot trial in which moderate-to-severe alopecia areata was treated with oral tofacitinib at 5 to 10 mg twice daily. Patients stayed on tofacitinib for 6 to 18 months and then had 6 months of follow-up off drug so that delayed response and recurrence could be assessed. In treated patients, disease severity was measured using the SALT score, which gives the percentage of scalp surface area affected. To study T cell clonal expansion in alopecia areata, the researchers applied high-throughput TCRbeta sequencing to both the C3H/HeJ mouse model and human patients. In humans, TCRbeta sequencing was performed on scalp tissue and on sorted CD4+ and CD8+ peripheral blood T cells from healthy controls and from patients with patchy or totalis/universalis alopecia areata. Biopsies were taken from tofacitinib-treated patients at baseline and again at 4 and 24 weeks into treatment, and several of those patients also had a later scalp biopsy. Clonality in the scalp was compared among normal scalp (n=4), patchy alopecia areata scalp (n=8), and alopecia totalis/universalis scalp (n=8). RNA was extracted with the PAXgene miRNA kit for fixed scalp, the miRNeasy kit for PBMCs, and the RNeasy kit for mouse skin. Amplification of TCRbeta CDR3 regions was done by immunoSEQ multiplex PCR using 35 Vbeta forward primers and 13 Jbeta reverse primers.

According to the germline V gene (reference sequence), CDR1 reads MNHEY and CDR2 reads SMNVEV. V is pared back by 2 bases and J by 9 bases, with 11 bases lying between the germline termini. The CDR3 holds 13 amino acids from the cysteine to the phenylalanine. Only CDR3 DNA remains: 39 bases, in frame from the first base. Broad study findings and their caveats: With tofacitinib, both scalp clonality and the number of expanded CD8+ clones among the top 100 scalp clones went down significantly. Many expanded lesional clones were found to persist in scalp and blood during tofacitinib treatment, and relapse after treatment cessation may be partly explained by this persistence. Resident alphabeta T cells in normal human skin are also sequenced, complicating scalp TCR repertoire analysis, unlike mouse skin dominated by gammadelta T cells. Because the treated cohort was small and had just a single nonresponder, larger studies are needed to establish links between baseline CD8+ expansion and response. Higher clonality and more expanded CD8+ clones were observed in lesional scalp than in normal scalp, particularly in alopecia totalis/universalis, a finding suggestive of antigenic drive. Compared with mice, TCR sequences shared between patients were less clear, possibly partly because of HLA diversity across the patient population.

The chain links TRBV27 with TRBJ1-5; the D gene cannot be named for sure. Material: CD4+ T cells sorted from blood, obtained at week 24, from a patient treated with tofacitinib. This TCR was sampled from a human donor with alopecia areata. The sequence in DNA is TGTGCCAGCAGTTTAAACTCGGAAGCGCCCCAGCATTTT. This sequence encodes CASSLNSEAPQHF.